This entry describes one T cell receptor (beta chain). Its antigen is still unknown. Per-base qualities were not stored, and no clone one base away is much larger. A second Seattle source provided samples from volunteer blood donors who had recovered from COVID-19. The collaborating institutions used their own protocols to collect whole blood in K2EDTA tubes. For TCRbeta analysis, collaborators shipped samples as frozen whole blood, isolated PBMCs, or DNA extracted from either of those sample types. The data originate from a study of blood T cell repertoires in COVID-19 (dated by TCRdb to between 2020 and 2021). Regarding the study in general: The collaborator samples originated in the United States, Italy and Spain and spanned the acute and convalescent phases of COVID-19. Subjects who had been exposed to COVID-19, were actively infected with it, or had recovered from it provided the deeply sampled blood TCRbeta repertoires that made up the dataset. The material from the prospective study consisted of cDNA or gDNA derived from T cells, B-cell-depleted T cells, or PBMCs. Where available, HLA class I and class II types were obtained from metadata supplied by the sample provider rather than from assay-based typing. A freely available public database, intended as a resource for researchers studying the immune response to SARS-CoV-2, is where the repertoires were released. Samples came from the ongoing ImmuneRACE study (first 160 participants) plus 1,254 subjects from 6 global collaborators. A de-identified subject ID, COVID-19 status, age in years and sex were almost always included in the sample metadata.

The CDR3 sequence holds 17 residues, the cysteine and phenylalanine included. Only the CDR3 part of the read is kept: 51 bases, read in frame from the first base. Trimming accounts for 0 bases at V and 0 bases at J, while the number of junction bases matched to no gene is 5. Taken from the germline V gene, the CDR1 and CDR2 loops are SGHTA and FQGNSA. TCRbeta CDR3 regions were amplified from genomic DNA using the immunoSEQ Assay, a bias-controlled multiplex PCR. The original pipeline was this. The number of nucleated cells in each sample was estimated from the amplification of reference gene primers within the assay. To quantify the absolute abundance of each unique TCRbeta CDR3 rearrangement, sequence reads were collapsed and filtered. Productive Simpson clonality was computed per sample as the square root of Simpson's diversity index over productive rearrangements. TCRdb re-hosts the immuneACCESS table, in-frame sequences only. Its copies lack some clones; in the studies checked, an unresolved V gene accounts for under half of them, and the cause for the rest is not known. V and J calls and clone size are copied from that table; D and trimming were computed from the DNA. The sample table contains roughly 120,000 clones; only one count was recorded for roughly 90% of them. The ten top clones hold approximately 8.7% of the sample.

Overall study outcomes, separate from this receptor: How much clinical and demographic metadata was included differed by source and by participant, and the metadata was provided uncurated.

The TCR was taken from a man aged 70-80 years who had recovered from COVID-19. The rearrangement combines TRBV7-2 with TRBJ2-3; 8 junctional bases match TRBD2. Specimen: peripheral blood. The CDR3 reads as follows: CASSLALAGTSTDTQYF. The DNA sequence follows: TGTGCCAGCAGCTTAGCCCTAGCGGGTACAAGCACAGATACGCAGTATTTT.